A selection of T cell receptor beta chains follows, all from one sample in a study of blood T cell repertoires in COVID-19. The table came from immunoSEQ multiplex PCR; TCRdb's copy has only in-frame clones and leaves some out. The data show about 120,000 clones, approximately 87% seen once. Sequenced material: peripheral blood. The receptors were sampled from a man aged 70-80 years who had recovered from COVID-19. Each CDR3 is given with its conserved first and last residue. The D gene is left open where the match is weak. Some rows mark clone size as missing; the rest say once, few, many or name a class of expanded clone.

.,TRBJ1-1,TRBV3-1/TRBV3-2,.,CASSPLLGGGEAFF,TGTGCCAGCAGCCCGCTACTGGGGGGAGGTGAAGCTTTCTTT
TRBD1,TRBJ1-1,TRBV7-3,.,CASSSYRGQNTEAFF,TGTGCCAGCAGCTCTTACAGGGGGCAAAACACTGAAGCTTTCTTT
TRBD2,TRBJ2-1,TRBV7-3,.,CASSLGLAGRSSYNEQFF,TGTGCCAGCAGCTTGGGTCTAGCGGGGCGGAGCTCCTACAATGAGCAGTTCTTC
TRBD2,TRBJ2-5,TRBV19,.,CASSSWTSGSPETQYF,TGTGCCAGTAGTTCCTGGACTAGCGGGAGCCCGGAGACCCAGTACTTC
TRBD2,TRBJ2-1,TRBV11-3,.,CASSPSGGYNEQFF,TGTGCCAGCAGCCCGTCGGGAGGCTACAATGAGCAGTTCTTC
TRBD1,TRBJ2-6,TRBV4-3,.,CASSQDGTGGPGANVLTF,TGCGCCAGCAGCCAAGATGGGACAGGGGGCCCTGGGGCCAACGTCCTGACTTTC
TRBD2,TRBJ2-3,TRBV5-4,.,CASSLASGTTDTQYF,TGTGCCAGCAGCTTGGCTAGCGGGACGACAGATACGCAGTATTTT
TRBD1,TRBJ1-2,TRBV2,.,CASSEGAGGADYGYTF,TGTGCCAGCAGTGAAGGAGCAGGGGGCGCGGACTATGGCTACACCTTC
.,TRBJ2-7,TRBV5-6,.,CASSLGQSSSYEQYF,TGTGCCAGCAGCCTTGGACAGTCGAGCTCCTACGAGCAGTACTTC
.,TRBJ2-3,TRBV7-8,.,CASSQVGGGPAGTDTQYF,TGTGCCAGCAGCCAAGTAGGAGGGGGCCCGGCGGGTACAGATACGCAGTATTTT
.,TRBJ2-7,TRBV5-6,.,CASSSNTRIKYF,TGTGCCAGCAGCTCCAACACGAGGATAAAGTACTTC
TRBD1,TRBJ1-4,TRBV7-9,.,CASSLVTGGAGYNEKLFF,TGTGCCAGCAGCTTAGTGACAGGGGGCGCCGGTTATAATGAAAAACTGTTTTTT
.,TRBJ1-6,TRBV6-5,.,CASSTQGGNSPLHF,TGTGCCAGCAGTACCCAAGGAGGTAATTCACCCCTCCACTTT
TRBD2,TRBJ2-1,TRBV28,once,CASSLASGRANEQFF,TGTGCCAGCAGTTTAGCAAGCGGGAGGGCCAATGAGCAGTTCTTC
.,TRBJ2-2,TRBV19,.,CASIWGDTGELFF,TGTGCCAGTATTTGGGGAGACACCGGGGAGCTGTTTTTT
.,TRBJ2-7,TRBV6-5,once,CASSYSSGGNYEQYF,TGTGCCAGCAGTTACTCCTCCGGCGGCAACTACGAGCAGTACTTC